The T cell receptor (beta chain) under discussion was sequenced for a study of T cell responses to AZD1222 COVID-19 vaccine. Using immunoSEQ multiplex PCR, the repertoire was profiled, and TCRdb retains in-frame clones only, with some absent. Of about 82,000 clones listed, about nine tenths are singletons. This CDR3 spans 13 amino acids. Germline V CDR1 and CDR2: SGHAT, FQNNGV. The germline V and J ends were trimmed by 1 base and 4 bases, with 7 bases remaining between them. The material sequenced was peripheral blood, taken 28 days after the second AZD1222 dose. This chain joins TRBV11-2 and TRBJ1-2; a weak D match, TRBD1 (5 bases). The clonotype was recovered from an adult who received the AZD1222 COVID-19 vaccine. CDR3 amino acids: CASSLVTAYGYTF. The CDR3 coding sequence is TGTGCCAGCAGCTTAGTGACAGCCTATGGCTACACCTTC.